Included here is one T cell receptor beta chain sequence, with context. Its target is not known. This sample was included in a study of long-term antiretroviral therapy in people with HIV. Whole-study context: The oldest samples precede the 2015 immediate-ART recommendation by about a decade. General study points: The data indicate that diversity increased after ART but remained below transplant donor controls. Pre-ART expanded clones dominated the repertoire at every time point.

Researchers report immunoSEQ v3.0 was run at survey level. Only in-frame clones appear in the TCRdb table, and some are missing; sequencing was by immunoSEQ multiplex PCR. The sample contains more than 35,000 clones, roughly 96% of which appear only once. V was shortened by 6 bases and J by 6 bases, with 20 bases between the two germline ends. The CDR3 spans 15 residues. Germline V gene data show CDR1 as MDHEN and CDR2 as SYDVKM. This TCR came from a woman aged 50 to 60 with HIV. This chain joins TRBV28 and TRBJ1-2; D uncertain. The material sequenced was unsorted PBMCs, taken 3.7 years after starting antiretroviral therapy. CDR3 nucleotides: TGTGCCAGCAGCCCCCCGTATGTCGGTCCGGATGGCTACACCTTC. As protein: CASSPPYVGPDGYTF.